This T cell receptor (beta chain) stems from a study of brain metastases from non-small cell lung cancer. For this clone: Its antigen is still unknown.

General study results and limits: T-cell infiltration was lower in brain metastases than primaries (P < 0.001). Brain metastases shared most TCR repertoire with primaries, with sparse T cells.

Data came from immunoSEQ multiplex PCR; TCRdb stores just in-frame clones and leaves some out. In the table there are 15,000 or so clones, approximately 80% of which are singletons. Germline values: CDR1 SGHTA, CDR2 FQGNSA. This CDR3 contains 13 residues. The trim removed 8 bases at V and 2 bases at J, leaving 5 bases unmatched. The receptor was isolated from a donor at least 40 years old with non-small cell lung cancer. The sample comprised primary lung tumor tissue. The chain uses TRBV7-2 and TRBJ1-2; 7 bases agree with TRBD1. The CDR3 reads CASGEQGNYGYTF. CDR3 sequence (DNA): TGTGCCAGCGGCGAACAGGGGAACTATGGCTACACCTTC. Full variable domain (missing parts from reference TRBV7-2 and TRBJ1-2): GAGVSQSPSNKVTEKGKDVELRCDPISGHTALYWYRQSLGQGLEFLIYFQGNSAPDKSGLPSDRFSAERTGGSVSTLTIQRTQQEDSAVYLCASGEQGNYGYTFGSGTRLTVV.